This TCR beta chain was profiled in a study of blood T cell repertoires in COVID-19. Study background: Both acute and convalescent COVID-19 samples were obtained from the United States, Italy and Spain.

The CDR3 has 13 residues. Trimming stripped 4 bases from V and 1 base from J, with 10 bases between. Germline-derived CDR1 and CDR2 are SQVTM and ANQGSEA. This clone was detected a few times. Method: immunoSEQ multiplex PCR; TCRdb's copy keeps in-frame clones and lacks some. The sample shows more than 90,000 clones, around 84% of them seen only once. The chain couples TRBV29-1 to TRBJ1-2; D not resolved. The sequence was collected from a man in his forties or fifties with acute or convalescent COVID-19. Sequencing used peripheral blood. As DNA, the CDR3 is TGCAGCGTTGGGGCAGCATTTAACTATGGCTACACCTTC. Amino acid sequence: CSVGAAFNYGYTF.